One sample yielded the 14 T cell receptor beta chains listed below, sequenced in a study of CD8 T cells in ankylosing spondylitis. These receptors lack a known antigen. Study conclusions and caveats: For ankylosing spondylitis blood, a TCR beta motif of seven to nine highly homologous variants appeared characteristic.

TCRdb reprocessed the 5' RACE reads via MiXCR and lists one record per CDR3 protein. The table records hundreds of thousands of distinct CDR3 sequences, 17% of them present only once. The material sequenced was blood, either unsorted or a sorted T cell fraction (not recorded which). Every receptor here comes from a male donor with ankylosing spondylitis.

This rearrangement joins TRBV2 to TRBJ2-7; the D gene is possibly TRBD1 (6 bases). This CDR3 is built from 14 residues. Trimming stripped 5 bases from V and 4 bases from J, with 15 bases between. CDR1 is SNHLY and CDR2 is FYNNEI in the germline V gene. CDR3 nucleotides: TGTGCCAGCAGTACCGGGACAACTACGTACGAGCAGTACTTC. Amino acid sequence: CASSTGTTTYEQYF.

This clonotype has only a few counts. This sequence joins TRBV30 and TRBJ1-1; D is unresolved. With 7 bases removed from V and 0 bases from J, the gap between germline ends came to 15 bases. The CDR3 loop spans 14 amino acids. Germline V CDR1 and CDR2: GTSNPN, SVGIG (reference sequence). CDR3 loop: CASTHGVMNTEAFF. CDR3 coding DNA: TGTGCCTCTACTCACGGTGTCATGAACACTGAAGCTTTCTTT. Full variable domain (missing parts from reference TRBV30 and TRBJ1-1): SQTIHQWPATLVQPVGSPLSLECTVEGTSNPNLYWYRQAAGRGLQLLFYSVGIGQISSEVPQNLSASRPQDRQFILSSKKLLLSDSGFYLCASTHGVMNTEAFFGQGTRLTVV.

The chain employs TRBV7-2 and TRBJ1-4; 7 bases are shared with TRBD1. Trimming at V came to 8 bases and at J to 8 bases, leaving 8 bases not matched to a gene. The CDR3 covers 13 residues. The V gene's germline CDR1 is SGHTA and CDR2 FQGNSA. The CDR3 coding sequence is TGTGCCAGCCGCCGACAGGGAGGGGAAAAACTGTTTTTT. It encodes CASRRQGGEKLFF.

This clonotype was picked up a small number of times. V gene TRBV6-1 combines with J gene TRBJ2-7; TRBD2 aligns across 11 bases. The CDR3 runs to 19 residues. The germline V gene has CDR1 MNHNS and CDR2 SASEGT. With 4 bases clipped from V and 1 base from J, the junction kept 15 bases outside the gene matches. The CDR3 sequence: CASSVVSFRTSGHSYEQYF. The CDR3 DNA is TGTGCCAGCAGTGTGGTATCTTTTCGGACTAGCGGGCATTCCTACGAGCAGTACTTC.

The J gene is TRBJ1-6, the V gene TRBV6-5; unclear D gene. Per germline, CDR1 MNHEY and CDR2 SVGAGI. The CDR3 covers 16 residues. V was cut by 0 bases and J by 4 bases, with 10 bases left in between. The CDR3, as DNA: TGTGCCAGCAGTTACTCACCCGGGGTATATAATTCACCCCTCCACTTT. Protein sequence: CASSYSPGVYNSPLHF.

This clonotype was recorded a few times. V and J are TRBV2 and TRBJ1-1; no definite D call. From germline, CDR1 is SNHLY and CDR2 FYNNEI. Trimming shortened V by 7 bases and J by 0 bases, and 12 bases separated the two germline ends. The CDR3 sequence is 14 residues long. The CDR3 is CASTRRALNTEAFF. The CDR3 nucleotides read TGTGCCAGCACCCGGCGGGCGCTGAACACTGAAGCTTTCTTT.

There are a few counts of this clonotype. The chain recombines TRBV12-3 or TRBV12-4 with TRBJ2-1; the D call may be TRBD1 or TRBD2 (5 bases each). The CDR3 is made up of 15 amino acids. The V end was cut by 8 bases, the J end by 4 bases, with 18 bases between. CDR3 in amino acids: CASLVGTIRYNEQFF. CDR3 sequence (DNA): TGTGCCAGCCTGGTCGGGACCATAAGATACAATGAGCAGTTCTTC.

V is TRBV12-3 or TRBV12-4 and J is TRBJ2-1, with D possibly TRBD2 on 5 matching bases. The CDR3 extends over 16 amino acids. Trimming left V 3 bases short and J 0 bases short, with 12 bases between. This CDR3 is CASSFEGASSYNEQFF. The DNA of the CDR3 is TGTGCCAGCAGTTTCGAGGGCGCGAGCTCCTACAATGAGCAGTTCTTC.

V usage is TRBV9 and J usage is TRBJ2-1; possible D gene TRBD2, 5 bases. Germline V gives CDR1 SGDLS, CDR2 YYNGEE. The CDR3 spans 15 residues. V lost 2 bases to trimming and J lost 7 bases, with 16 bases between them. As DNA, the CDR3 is TGTGCCAGCAGCGTTCAGTCCCTGCCGGGGAATGAGCAGTTCTTC. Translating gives CASSVQSLPGNEQFF. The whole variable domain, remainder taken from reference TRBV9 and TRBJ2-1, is DSGVTQTPKHLITATGQRVTLRCSPRSGDLSVYWYQQSLDQGLQFLIQYYNGEERAKGNILERFSAQQFPDLHSELNLSSLELGDSALYFCASSVQSLPGNEQFFGPGTRLTVL.

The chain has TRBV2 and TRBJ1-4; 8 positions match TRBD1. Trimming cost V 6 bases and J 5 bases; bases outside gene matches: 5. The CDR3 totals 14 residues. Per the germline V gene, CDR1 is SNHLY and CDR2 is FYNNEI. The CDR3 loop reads CASRPGTGNEKLFF. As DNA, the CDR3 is TGTGCCAGCAGACCCGGGACAGGAAATGAAAAACTGTTTTTT.

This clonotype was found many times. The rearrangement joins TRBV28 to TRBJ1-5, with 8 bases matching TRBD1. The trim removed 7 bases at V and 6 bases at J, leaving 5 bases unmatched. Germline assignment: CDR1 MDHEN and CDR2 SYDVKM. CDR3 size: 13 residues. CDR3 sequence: CASTRTGSQPQHF. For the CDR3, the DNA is TGTGCCAGCACCCGGACAGGGAGTCAGCCCCAGCATTTT.

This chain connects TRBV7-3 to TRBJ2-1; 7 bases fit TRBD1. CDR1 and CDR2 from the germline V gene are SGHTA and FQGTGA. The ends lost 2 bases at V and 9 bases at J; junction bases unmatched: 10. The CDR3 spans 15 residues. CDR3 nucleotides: TGTGCCAGCAGCTTATCGCTCGGGGACAGTGTTGAGCAGTTCTTC. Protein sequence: CASSLSLGDSVEQFF.

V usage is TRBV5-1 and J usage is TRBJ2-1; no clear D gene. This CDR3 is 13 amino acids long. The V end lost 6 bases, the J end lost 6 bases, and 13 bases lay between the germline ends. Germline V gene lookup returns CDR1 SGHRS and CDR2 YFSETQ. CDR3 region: CASTTRQSNEQFF. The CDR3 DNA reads TGCGCCAGCACTACGCGACAATCCAATGAGCAGTTCTTC. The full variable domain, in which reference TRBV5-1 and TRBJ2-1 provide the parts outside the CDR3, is KAGVTQTPRYLIKTRGQQVTLSCSPISGHRSVSWYQQTPGQGLQFLFEYFSETQRNKGNFPGRFSGRQFSNSRSEMNVSTLELGDSALYLCASTTRQSNEQFFGPGTRLTVL.

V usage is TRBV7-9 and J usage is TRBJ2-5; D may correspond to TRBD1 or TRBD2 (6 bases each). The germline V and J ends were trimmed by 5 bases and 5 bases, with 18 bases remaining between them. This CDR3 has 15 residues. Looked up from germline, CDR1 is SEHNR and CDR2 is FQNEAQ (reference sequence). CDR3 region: CASSVPSQGRETQYF. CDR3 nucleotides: TGTGCCAGCAGCGTGCCATCTCAGGGGAGGGAGACCCAGTACTTC.